Described below is a single T cell receptor beta chain sequence and its context. As yet, its antigen is unknown. CDR1 SEHNR and CDR2 FQNEAQ come from the germline V gene (reference sequence). This CDR3 spans 14 amino acids. Losses at the gene ends were 5 bases for V and 3 bases for J; bases not matched to a gene: 4. The data belong to a study of cytomegalovirus exposure and HLA in healthy donors. Study-wide findings and caveats: About 87% or about 30% of the time was how often most TCR beta V segments were productive, according to an earlier analysis.

The primer mix had 60 Vbeta and 13 Jbeta primers. Original handling: In a later analysis, approximately 80 million unique TCR beta chains included roughly 11 million shared by two or more donors. The data were produced by immunoSEQ multiplex PCR, yet TCRdb's version contains in-frame clones alone and is incomplete. V and J calls and clone size are given by that table; D and trimming were obtained from the DNA. The data contain over 75,000 clones, approximately 84% of them singletons. Sequenced: PBMCs. This chain links TRBV7-9 with TRBJ1-2; 9 nucleotides agree with TRBD1. This sequence was found in a woman in her fifties or sixties in good health and CMV-seronegative. CDR3 bases: TGTGCCAGCAGCCTCCGGACAGGGGACTATGGCTACACCTTC. This gives the protein CASSLRTGDYGYTF.